This T cell receptor beta chain came from a study of T cell responses to AZD1222 COVID-19 vaccine. The wider study: Pooling was applied to second doses at about 4 or about 12 weeks. Notes on the study in general: The repertoires were collected only after the peak T cell response. Just six AZD1222 recipients were seropositive at baseline. Per reports, nearly half of all spike-specific TCRs target regions that are unmutated in variants.

In germline, CDR1 is SQVTM, CDR2 ANQGSEA. V gave up 0 bases and J gave up 7 bases; unmatched junction bases: 8. The CDR3 has 15 residues. Profiling relied on immunoSEQ multiplex PCR, and the TCRdb table lists in-frame clones only, not all of them. The sample yields around 99,000 clones, around 90% seen once. With respect to this clone: Its antigen is unknown.

The sample was peripheral blood, taken on day 0 of AZD1222 vaccination. The sequence derives from an adult in good health. V gene TRBV29-1 combines with J gene TRBJ2-7; 11 bases agree with TRBD1. CDR3 loop: CSVEETGTGGREQYF. The CDR3 DNA reads TGCAGCGTTGAAGAAACCGGGACAGGGGGTCGGGAGCAGTACTTC.